The rows below give T cell receptor beta chains drawn from one sample of a study of beta chain features in type 1 diabetes. Sequenced by immunoSEQ multiplex PCR; TCRdb stores in-frame clones only, minus some. The profile covers 240,000 or so clones, with 14% appearing a single time and approximately 0.018% taken by the ten largest. Specimen: naive CD4+ T cells from blood. The receptors were sampled from a man aged 30-40 years with type 1 diabetes. Both conserved end residues are part of each CDR3. Each record gives: clone size, V gene, J gene, D gene, CDR3 protein, CDR3 DNA. The D gene is left open where the match is weak. Clone size, where shown, is once, few, many, or a class for clones that have expanded.

clone_size: .; v_call: TRBV5-4; j_call: TRBJ2-1; d_call: TRBD2; cdr3_aa: CASSPDSGSGDEQFF; cdr3_nt: TGTGCCAGCAGCCCTGATAGCGGGAGCGGGGATGAGCAGTTCTTC
clone_size: few; v_call: TRBV5-6; j_call: TRBJ2-6; d_call: .; cdr3_aa: CATSGGRSGANVLTF; cdr3_nt: TGTGCCACCTCTGGGGGCCGCTCTGGGGCCAACGTCCTGACTTTC
clone_size: .; v_call: TRBV7-2; j_call: TRBJ1-5; d_call: .; cdr3_aa: CASSLAEGPQHF; cdr3_nt: TGTGCCAGCAGCCTCGCCGAGGGGCCCCAGCATTTT
clone_size: .; v_call: TRBV10-3; j_call: TRBJ2-3; d_call: TRBD2; cdr3_aa: CAISGGLAGGTDTQYF; cdr3_nt: TGTGCCATCAGTGGGGGACTAGCGGGAGGGACAGATACGCAGTATTTT
clone_size: .; v_call: TRBV7-6; j_call: TRBJ1-4; d_call: TRBD1; cdr3_aa: CASSSGQGQSRKLFF; cdr3_nt: TGTGCCAGCAGCTCGGGACAGGGTCAGTCCAGAAAACTGTTTTTT
clone_size: few; v_call: TRBV5-4; j_call: TRBJ2-7; d_call: .; cdr3_aa: CASSLAKTQSREQYF; cdr3_nt: TGTGCCAGCAGCTTGGCCAAGACTCAAAGCCGCGAGCAGTACTTC
clone_size: .; v_call: TRBV11-3; j_call: TRBJ1-1; d_call: TRBD1; cdr3_aa: CASSHGTANTEAFF; cdr3_nt: TGTGCCAGCAGCCACGGGACAGCGAACACTGAAGCTTTCTTT
clone_size: .; v_call: TRBV29-1; j_call: TRBJ2-1; d_call: TRBD2; cdr3_aa: CSVGLAGGINEQFF; cdr3_nt: TGCAGCGTTGGACTAGCGGGGGGGATCAATGAGCAGTTCTTC
clone_size: few; v_call: TRBV11-2; j_call: TRBJ2-3; d_call: TRBD2; cdr3_aa: CASSLGDYTSTDTQYF; cdr3_nt: TGTGCCAGCAGCTTAGGGGACTACACTAGCACAGATACGCAGTATTTT
clone_size: .; v_call: TRBV7-2; j_call: TRBJ2-2; d_call: .; cdr3_aa: CASSYGGVVGELFF; cdr3_nt: TGTGCCAGCAGCTATGGGGGCGTCGTCGGGGAGCTGTTTTTT
clone_size: .; v_call: TRBV7-9; j_call: TRBJ2-2; d_call: TRBD1; cdr3_aa: CASSLSRGNGELFF; cdr3_nt: TGTGCCAGCAGCTTAAGCAGGGGGAATGGGGAGCTGTTTTTT
clone_size: .; v_call: TRBV5-1; j_call: TRBJ1-1; d_call: .; cdr3_aa: CASSPPGDTEAFF; cdr3_nt: TGCGCCAGCAGCCCCCCCGGGGACACTGAAGCTTTCTTT
clone_size: few; v_call: TRBV18; j_call: TRBJ1-1; d_call: TRBD1; cdr3_aa: CASSPTGGTEAFF; cdr3_nt: TGTGCCAGCTCACCAACAGGGGGGACTGAAGCTTTCTTT
clone_size: .; v_call: TRBV6-5; j_call: TRBJ1-1; d_call: .; cdr3_aa: CASSYWGAEAFF; cdr3_nt: TGTGCCAGCAGTTACTGGGGCGCTGAAGCTTTCTTT
clone_size: .; v_call: TRBV6-5; j_call: TRBJ2-2; d_call: .; cdr3_aa: CASTPLGANTGELFF; cdr3_nt: TGTGCCAGCACCCCGTTGGGAGCGAACACCGGGGAGCTGTTTTTT
clone_size: .; v_call: TRBV10-3; j_call: TRBJ1-2; d_call: .; cdr3_aa: CAIGTGGPGGYTF; cdr3_nt: TGTGCCATCGGGACGGGGGGACCTGGAGGCTACACCTTC
clone_size: once; v_call: TRBV29-1; j_call: TRBJ1-5; d_call: TRBD1; cdr3_aa: CSVTTGGGNQPQHF; cdr3_nt: TGCAGCGTTACGACAGGGGGCGGCAATCAGCCCCAGCATTTT